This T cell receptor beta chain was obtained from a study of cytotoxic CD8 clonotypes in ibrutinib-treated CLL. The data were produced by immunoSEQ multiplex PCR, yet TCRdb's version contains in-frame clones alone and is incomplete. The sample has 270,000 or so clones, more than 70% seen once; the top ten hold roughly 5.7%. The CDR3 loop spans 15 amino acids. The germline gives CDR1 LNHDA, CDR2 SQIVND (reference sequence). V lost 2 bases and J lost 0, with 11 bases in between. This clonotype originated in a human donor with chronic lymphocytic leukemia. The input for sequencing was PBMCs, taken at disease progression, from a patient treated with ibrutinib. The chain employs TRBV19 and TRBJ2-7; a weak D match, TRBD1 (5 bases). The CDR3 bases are TGTGCCAGTAGTATAAGGGGAACTACCTCCTACGAGCAGTACTTC. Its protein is CASSIRGTTSYEQYF.